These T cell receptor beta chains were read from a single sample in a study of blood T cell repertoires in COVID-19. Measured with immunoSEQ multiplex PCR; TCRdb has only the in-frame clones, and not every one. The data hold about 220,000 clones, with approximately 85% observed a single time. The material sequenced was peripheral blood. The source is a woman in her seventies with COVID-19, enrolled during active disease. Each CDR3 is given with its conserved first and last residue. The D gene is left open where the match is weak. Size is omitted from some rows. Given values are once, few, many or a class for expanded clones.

CASSSFRVSYEQYF TGTGCCAGCAGCTCCTTTCGGGTTTCCTACGAGCAGTACTTC 14 NA TRBV7-2 NA TRBJ2-7
CASSLERGLGQPQHF TGTGCCAGCAGCTTAGAACGGGGTCTCGGTCAGCCCCAGCATTTT 15 NA TRBV7-2 once TRBJ1-5
CASSPGQGQGYTF TGTGCCAGCTCACCCGGACAGGGGCAGGGCTACACCTTC 13 TRBD1 TRBV18 NA TRBJ1-2
CASSLYRANYGYTF TGCGCCAGCAGCTTGTACAGGGCTAACTATGGCTACACCTTC 14 NA TRBV5-1 NA TRBJ1-2
CASSRQESSYNEQFF TGTGCCAGCAGTCGACAGGAGAGCTCCTACAATGAGCAGTTCTTC 15 NA TRBV7-6 NA TRBJ2-1
CATSGGQGSNQPQHF TGTGCCACCAGCGGGGGACAGGGGAGCAATCAGCCCCAGCATTTT 15 TRBD1 TRBV15 NA TRBJ1-5
CSVAPGTATYGYTF TGCAGCGTAGCCCCTGGGACAGCTACATACGGCTACACCTTC 14 TRBD1 TRBV29-1 NA TRBJ1-2
CASTEGSTEAFF TGTGCCAGCACGGAGGGGTCCACTGAAGCTTTCTTT 12 NA TRBV12-3/TRBV12-4 few TRBJ1-1
CASSRTGSGNTIYF TGTGCCAGCAGCCGCACAGGGTCTGGAAACACCATATATTTT 14 NA TRBV9 NA TRBJ1-3
CASSQEMRREKLFF TGTGCCAGCAGCCAAGAGATGAGGAGGGAAAAACTGTTTTTT 14 NA TRBV3-1/TRBV3-2 NA TRBJ1-4
CASGVTVSGNTIYF TGTGCTAGTGGTGTGACAGTCTCTGGAAACACCATATATTTT 14 NA TRBV12-5 NA TRBJ1-3
CASSTGQLNTGELFF TGTGCCAGTAGTACCGGACAACTGAACACCGGGGAGCTGTTTTTT 15 NA TRBV19 NA TRBJ2-2
CASSLAGGDEQYF TGTGCCAGCAGCTTGGCAGGGGGCGACGAGCAGTACTTC 13 TRBD1 TRBV5-4 NA TRBJ2-7
CASSYSGLAGGTVEQYF TGCGCCAGCAGCTATTCGGGGCTAGCGGGGGGGACGGTCGAGCAGTACTTC 17 TRBD2 TRBV4-1 NA TRBJ2-7
CASSRRTGRIAQHF TGTGCCAGCAGCCGCCGGACGGGAAGGATAGCCCAGCATTTT 14 NA TRBV3-1/TRBV3-2 NA TRBJ1-5
CASSSPETGGETQYF TGCGCCAGCAGCTCCCCCGAGACAGGGGGAGAGACCCAGTACTTC 15 TRBD1 TRBV5-1 NA TRBJ2-5
CASSGDSLYGYTF TGTGCCAGCAGCGGGGACAGTCTTTATGGCTACACCTTC 13 TRBD1 TRBV5-6 NA TRBJ1-2
CASSPKGGLSYEQYF TGTGCCAGCTCACCAAAAGGGGGCCTCTCCTACGAGCAGTACTTC 15 TRBD1 TRBV18 NA TRBJ2-7
CASSLKGVPSTEAFF TGTGCCAGCAGCCTAAAAGGGGTTCCGAGCACTGAAGCTTTCTTT 15 NA TRBV7-9 few TRBJ1-1
CASTPLQGNQPQHF TGTGCCAGCACACCACTTCAGGGAAATCAGCCCCAGCATTTT 14 NA TRBV2 NA TRBJ1-5